This T cell receptor (beta chain) emerged from a study of cytomegalovirus exposure and HLA in healthy donors. Overall study findings and caveats: Both high specificity and high sensitivity reportedly marked the classifier's diagnosis of cytomegalovirus status. Reports state that TCR beta sequences accurately predicted most subjects' HLA-A and HLA-B alleles. Using a false discovery rate of 0.05, a later analysis showed that 16,951 TCR beta sequences were associated with HLA alleles.

In the PCR, 60 Vbeta and 13 Jbeta primers were used. Clones were read by immunoSEQ multiplex PCR, and TCRdb kept only the in-frame ones, dropping some. The table has some 150,000 clones, 80% to 85% seen once; the top ten hold less than 1.5%. The V gene lost 1 base and the J gene lost 4 bases, with 14 bases spanning the gap. This CDR3 has 15 amino acids. Germline CDR1 SGHRS, CDR2 YFSETQ. About this clone: Antigen specificity is unknown.

Source material: PBMCs. The V gene is TRBV5-1, the J gene TRBJ1-1, with no clear D. The source of this sequence is a female donor in good health and CMV-seronegative. In DNA, the CDR3 is TGCGCCAGCAGCTTGCTAGGTGGGGAGGTCACTGAAGCTTTCTTT. Translating gives CASSLLGGEVTEAFF.